These 4 T cell receptor beta chains share one sample of origin, sequenced in a study of cytomegalovirus exposure and HLA in healthy donors. Some clones are missing from TCRdb's copy, which holds only in-frame ones; the method was immunoSEQ multiplex PCR. Among 120,000 or so clones listed, roughly 90% were seen once. The specimen sequenced was PBMCs. The receptors derive from a woman aged 18-29 years in good health and CMV-seronegative.

This clone was seen only a few times. The genes are TRBV5-1 and TRBJ1-1; D is unclear. Germline CDR1 reads SGHRS; CDR2 reads YFSETQ. The CDR3 has 14 residues. Trimming shortened V by 4 bases and J by 1 base, and 11 bases separated the two germline ends. The DNA of the CDR3 is TGCGCCAGCAGCCTTCAGGCAACGAACACTGAAGCTTTCTTT. It encodes CASSLQATNTEAFF.

The chain has TRBV6-1 and TRBJ2-7; 9 bases map to TRBD2. The CDR3 covers 12 residues. The junction had 4 bases not matched to a gene; V was cut back by 6 bases and J by 7 bases. Germline V CDR1 and CDR2: MNHNS, SASEGT. CDR3 sequence reads: CASRGGGGEQYF. Written as DNA, the CDR3 is TGTGCCAGCAGGGGCGGGGGGGGAGAGCAGTACTTC.

The rearrangement links TRBV29-1 to TRBJ1-2; 8 nucleotides agree with TRBD1. The germline CDR1 and CDR2 sequences are SQVTM and ANQGSEA. This CDR3 region has 20 residues. The J segment lost 5 bases and the V segment lost 0 bases, leaving 23 bases of the junction unmatched. The CDR3 protein is CSVEDVEPDRALADGYGYTF. CDR3 coding DNA: TGCAGCGTTGAAGATGTAGAACCGGACAGGGCCCTAGCGGATGGTTATGGCTACACCTTC.

The rearrangement links TRBV12-5 to TRBJ2-1, with TRBD2 as a possible D gene (5 bases). CDR1 is LGHNT and CDR2 is FRNRAP in the germline V gene. V was pared by 3 bases and J by 4 bases, with 19 bases between. The CDR3 extends over 17 amino acids. The DNA of the CDR3 is TGTGCTAGTGGTTTACTAGGTCTCGAGCTACATTACAATGAGCAGTTCTTC. Protein: CASGLLGLELHYNEQFF.